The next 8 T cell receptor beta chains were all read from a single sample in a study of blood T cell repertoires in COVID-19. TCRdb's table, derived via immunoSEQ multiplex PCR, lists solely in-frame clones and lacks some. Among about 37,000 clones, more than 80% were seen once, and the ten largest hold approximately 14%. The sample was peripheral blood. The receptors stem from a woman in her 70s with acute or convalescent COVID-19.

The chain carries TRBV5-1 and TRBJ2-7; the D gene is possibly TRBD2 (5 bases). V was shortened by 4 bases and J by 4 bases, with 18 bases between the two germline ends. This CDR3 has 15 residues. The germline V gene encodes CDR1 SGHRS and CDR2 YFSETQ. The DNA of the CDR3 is TGCGCCAGCAGCCGTATCACGGGGAATTCGTACGAGCAGTACTTC. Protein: CASSRITGNSYEQYF.

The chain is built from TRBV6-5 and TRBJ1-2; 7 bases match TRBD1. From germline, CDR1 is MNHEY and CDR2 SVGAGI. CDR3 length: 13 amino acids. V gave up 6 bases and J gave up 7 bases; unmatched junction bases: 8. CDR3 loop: CASSPDTGAGYTF. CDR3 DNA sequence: TGTGCCAGCAGCCCCGACACAGGGGCTGGCTACACCTTC.

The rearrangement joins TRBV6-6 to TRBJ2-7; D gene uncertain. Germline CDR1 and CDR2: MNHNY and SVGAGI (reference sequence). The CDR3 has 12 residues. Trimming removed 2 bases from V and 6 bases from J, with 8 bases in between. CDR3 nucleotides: TGTGCCAGCAGTTACCCCCTACGCGAGCAGTACTTC. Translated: CASSYPLREQYF.

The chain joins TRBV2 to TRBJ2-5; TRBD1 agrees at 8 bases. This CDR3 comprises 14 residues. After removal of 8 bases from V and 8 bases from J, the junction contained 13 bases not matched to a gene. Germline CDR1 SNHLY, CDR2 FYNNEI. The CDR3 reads CASGDRGSVLTQYF. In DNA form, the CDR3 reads TGTGCCAGCGGCGACAGGGGATCCGTTTTAACCCAGTACTTC.

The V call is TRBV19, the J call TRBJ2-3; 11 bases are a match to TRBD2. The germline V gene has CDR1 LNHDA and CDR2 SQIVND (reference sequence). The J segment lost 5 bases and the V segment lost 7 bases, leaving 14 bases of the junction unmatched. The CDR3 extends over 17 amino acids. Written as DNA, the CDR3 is TGTGCCAGTACCCCTCGAGGGCTAGCGGGGGGCGGAGATACGCAGTATTTT. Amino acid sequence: CASTPRGLAGGGDTQYF.

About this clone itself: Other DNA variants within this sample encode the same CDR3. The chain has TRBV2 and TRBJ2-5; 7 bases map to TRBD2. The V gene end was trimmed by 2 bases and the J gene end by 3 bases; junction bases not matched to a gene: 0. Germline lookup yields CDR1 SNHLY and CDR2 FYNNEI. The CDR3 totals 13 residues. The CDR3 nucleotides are TGTGCCAGCAGTGAACTAGCGGAAGAGACCCAGTACTTC. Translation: CASSELAEETQYF.

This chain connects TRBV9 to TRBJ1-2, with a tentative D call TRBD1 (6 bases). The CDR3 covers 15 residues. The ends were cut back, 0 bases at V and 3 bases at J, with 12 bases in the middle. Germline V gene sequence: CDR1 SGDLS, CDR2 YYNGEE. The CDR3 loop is CASSVAGRGDYGYTF. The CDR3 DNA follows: TGTGCCAGCAGCGTAGCAGGCAGGGGAGACTATGGCTACACCTTC. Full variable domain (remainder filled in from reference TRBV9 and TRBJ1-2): DSGVTQTPKHLITATGQRVTLRCSPRSGDLSVYWYQQSLDQGLQFLIQYYNGEERAKGNILERFSAQQFPDLHSELNLSSLELGDSALYFCASSVAGRGDYGYTFGSGTRLTVV.

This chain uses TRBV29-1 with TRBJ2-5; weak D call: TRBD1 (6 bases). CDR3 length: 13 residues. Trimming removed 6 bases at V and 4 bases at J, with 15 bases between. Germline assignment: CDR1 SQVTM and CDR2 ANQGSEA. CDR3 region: CSVASTGRETQYF. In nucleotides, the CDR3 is TGCAGCGTGGCCTCAACAGGGAGAGAGACCCAGTACTTC. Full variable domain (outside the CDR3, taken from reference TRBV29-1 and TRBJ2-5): SAVISQKPSRDICQRGTSLTIQCQVDSQVTMMFWYRQQPGQSLTLIATANQGSEATYESGFVIDKFPISRPNLTFSTLTVSNMSPEDSSIYLCSVASTGRETQYFGPGTRLLVL.